The subject of this entry is one T cell receptor beta chain. Profiling relied on immunoSEQ multiplex PCR, and the TCRdb table lists in-frame clones only, not all of them. The table lists more than 65,000 clones, 70% to 85% of them singletons. The V end lost 4 bases, the J end lost 0 bases, and 13 bases lay between the germline ends. Germline V CDR1 and CDR2: MGHDK, SYGVNS. This CDR3 is built from 16 residues. The data stem from a study of blood T cell repertoires in COVID-19. Study background: The samples span acute and convalescent COVID-19 from the United States, Italy and Spain. T cells, B-cell-depleted T cells, or PBMCs supplied cDNA or gDNA.

The receptor's source is a woman aged 45 to 65 with acute or convalescent COVID-19. This rearrangement joins TRBV25-1 to TRBJ2-1; tentatively, D is TRBD2 (5 bases). Sequencing was performed on peripheral blood. The CDR3 nucleotides are TGTGCCAGCAGTGTCCGGAAACGGGGCTCCTACAATGAGCAGTTCTTC. The encoded protein is CASSVRKRGSYNEQFF. Using reference TRBV25-1 and TRBJ2-1 for the parts outside the CDR3, the full variable domain is EADIYQTPRYLVIGTGKKITLECSQTMGHDKMYWYQQDPGMELHLIHYSYGVNSTEKGDLSSESTVSRIRTEHFPLTLESARPSHTSQYLCASSVRKRGSYNEQFFGPGTRLTVL.